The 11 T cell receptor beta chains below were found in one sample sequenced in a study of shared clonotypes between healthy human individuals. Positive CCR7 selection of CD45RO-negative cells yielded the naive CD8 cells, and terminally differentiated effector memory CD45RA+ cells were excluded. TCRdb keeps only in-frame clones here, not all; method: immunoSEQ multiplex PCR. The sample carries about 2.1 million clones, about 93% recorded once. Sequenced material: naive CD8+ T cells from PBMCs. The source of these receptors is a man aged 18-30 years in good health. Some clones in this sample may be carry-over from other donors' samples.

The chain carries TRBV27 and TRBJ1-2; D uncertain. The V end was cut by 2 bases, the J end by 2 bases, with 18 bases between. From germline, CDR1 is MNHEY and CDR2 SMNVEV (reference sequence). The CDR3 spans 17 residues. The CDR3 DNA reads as TGTGCCAGCAGTTTAAATGTCGGGGTCGGGGTAAACTATGGCTACACCTTC. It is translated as CASSLNVGVGVNYGYTF.

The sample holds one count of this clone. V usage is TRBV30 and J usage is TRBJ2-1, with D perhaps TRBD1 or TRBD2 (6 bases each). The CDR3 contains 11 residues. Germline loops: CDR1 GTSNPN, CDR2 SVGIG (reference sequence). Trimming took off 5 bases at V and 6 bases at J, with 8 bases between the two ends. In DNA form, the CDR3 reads TGTGCCTGGGGAGGGGGCAATGAGCAGTTCTTC. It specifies CAWGGGNEQFF.

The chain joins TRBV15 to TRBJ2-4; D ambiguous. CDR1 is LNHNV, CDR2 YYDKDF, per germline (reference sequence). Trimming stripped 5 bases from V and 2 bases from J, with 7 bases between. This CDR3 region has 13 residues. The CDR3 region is CATSPETKNIQYF. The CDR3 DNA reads TGTGCCACCAGCCCAGAAACCAAAAACATTCAGTACTTC. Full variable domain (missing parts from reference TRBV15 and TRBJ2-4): DAMVIQNPRYQVTQFGKPVTLSCSQTLNHNVMYWYQQKSSQAPKLLFHYYDKDFNNEADTPDNFQSRRPNTSFCFLDIRSPGLGDTAMYLCATSPETKNIQYFGAGTRLSVL.

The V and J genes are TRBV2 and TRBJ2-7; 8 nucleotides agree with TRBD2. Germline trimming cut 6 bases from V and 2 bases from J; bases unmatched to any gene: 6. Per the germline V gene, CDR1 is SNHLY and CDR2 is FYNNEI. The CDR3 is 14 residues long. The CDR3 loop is CASRPSGLPYEQYF. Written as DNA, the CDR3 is TGTGCCAGCAGACCTAGCGGGCTACCCTACGAGCAGTACTTC.

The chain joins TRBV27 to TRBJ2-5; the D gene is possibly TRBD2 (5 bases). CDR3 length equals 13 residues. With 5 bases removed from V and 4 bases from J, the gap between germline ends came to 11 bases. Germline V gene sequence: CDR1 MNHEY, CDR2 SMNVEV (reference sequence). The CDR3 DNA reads TGTGCCAGCAGTCCCCTCGGGGTAGAGACCCAGTACTTC. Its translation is CASSPLGVETQYF.

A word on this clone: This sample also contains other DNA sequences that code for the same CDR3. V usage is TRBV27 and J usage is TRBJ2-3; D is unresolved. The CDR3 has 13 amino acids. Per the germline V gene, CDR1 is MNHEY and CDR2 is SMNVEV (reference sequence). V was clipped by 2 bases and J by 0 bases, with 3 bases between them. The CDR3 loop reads CASSLTSTDTQYF. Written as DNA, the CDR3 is TGTGCCAGCAGTTTAACTAGCACAGATACGCAGTATTTT.

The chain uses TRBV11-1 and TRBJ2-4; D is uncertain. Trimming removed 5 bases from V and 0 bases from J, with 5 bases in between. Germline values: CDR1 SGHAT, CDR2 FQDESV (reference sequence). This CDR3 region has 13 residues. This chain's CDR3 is CASSDLAKNIQYF. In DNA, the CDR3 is TGTGCCAGCAGCGATTTAGCCAAAAACATTCAGTACTTC.

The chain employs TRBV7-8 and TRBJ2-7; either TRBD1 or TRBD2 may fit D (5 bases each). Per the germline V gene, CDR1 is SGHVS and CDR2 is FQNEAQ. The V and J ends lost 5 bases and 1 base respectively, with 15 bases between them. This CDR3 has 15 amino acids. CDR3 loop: CASSTKPGPSYEQYF. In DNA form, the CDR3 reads TGTGCCAGCAGCACGAAGCCGGGACCATCCTACGAGCAGTACTTC.

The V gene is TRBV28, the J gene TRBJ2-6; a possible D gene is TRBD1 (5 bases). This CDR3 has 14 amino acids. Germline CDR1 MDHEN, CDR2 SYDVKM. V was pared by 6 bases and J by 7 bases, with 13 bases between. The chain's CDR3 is CASRFQGNANVLTF. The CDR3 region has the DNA TGTGCCAGCAGATTCCAGGGAAACGCCAACGTCCTGACTTTC. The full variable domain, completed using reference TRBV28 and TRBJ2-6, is DVKVTQSSRYLVKRTGEKVFLECVQDMDHENMFWYRQDPGLGLRLIYFSYDVKMKEKGDIPEGYSVSREKKERFSLILESASTNQTSMYLCASRFQGNANVLTFGAGSRLTVL.

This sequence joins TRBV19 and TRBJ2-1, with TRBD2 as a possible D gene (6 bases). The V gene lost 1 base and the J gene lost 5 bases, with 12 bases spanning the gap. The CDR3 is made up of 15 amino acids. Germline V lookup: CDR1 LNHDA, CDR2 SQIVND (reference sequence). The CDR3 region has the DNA TGTGCCAGTAGTATAGTCCCGGGAGTGAACAATGAGCAGTTCTTC. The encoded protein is CASSIVPGVNNEQFF.

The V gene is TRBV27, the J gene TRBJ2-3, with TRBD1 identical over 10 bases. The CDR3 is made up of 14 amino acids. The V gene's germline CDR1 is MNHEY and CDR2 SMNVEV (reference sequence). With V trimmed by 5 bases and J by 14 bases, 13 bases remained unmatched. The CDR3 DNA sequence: TGTGCCAGCAGTCTCACCGGGACAGGGGCCCCGGGGTATTTT. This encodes CASSLTGTGAPGYF.